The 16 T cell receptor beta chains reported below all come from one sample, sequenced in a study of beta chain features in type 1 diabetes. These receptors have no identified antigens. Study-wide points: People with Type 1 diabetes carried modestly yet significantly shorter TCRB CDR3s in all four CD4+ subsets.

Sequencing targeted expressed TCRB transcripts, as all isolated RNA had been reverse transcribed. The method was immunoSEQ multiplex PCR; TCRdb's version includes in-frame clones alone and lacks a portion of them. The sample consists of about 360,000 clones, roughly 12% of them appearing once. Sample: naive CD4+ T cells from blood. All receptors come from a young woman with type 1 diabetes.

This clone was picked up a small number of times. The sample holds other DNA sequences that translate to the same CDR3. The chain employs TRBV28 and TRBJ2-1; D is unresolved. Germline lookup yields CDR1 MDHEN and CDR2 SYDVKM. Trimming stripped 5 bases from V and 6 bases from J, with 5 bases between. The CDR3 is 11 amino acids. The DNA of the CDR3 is TGTGCCAGCAGTCCACTCAATGAGCAGTTCTTC. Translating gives CASSPLNEQFF.

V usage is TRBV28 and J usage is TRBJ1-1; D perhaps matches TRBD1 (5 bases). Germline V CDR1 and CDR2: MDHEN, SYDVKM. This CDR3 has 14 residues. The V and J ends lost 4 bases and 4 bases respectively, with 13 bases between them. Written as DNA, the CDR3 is TGTGCCAGCAGTTGGGGGGGGGTGGGCACTGAAGCTTTCTTT. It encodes CASSWGGVGTEAFF.

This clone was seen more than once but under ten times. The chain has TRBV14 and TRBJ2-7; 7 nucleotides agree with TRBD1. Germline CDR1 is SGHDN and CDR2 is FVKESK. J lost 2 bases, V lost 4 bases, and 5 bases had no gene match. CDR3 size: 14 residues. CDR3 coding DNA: TGTGCCAGCAGCCCTTACAGGGGACCCTACGAGCAGTACTTC. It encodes CASSPYRGPYEQYF.

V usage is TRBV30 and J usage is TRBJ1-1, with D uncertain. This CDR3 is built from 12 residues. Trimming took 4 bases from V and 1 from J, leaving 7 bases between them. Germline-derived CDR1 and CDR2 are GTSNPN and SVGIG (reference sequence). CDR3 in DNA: TGTGCCTGGACCCCGGGGAACACTGAAGCTTTCTTT. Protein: CAWTPGNTEAFF.

CDR3 sequence: CASSQATGLGELFF. CDR3 sequence (DNA): TGTGCCAGCAGCCAAGCTACAGGGTTGGGGGAGCTGTTTTTT. V and J are TRBV14 and TRBJ2-2, with a possible D match to TRBD1 (6 bases). Germline V gene lookup returns CDR1 SGHDN and CDR2 FVKESK. The V end lost 1 base, the J end lost 8 bases, and 11 bases lay between the germline ends. This CDR3 has 14 residues.

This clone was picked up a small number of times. The chain's CDR3 is CAWSNPGTGAHQPQHF. The DNA of the CDR3 is TGTGCCTGGAGTAATCCCGGGACAGGGGCCCATCAGCCCCAGCATTTT. This rearrangement joins TRBV30 to TRBJ1-5, with 10 bases lining up with TRBD1. The V gene end was trimmed by 2 bases and the J gene end by 5 bases; junction bases not matched to a gene: 9. The germline CDR1 and CDR2 sequences are GTSNPN and SVGIG (reference sequence). The CDR3 has 16 amino acids.

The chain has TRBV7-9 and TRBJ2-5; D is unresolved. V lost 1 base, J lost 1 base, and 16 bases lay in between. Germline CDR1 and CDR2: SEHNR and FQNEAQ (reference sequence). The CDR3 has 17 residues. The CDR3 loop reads CASSLGGSQILQETQYF. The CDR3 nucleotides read TGTGCCAGCAGCTTAGGAGGTAGCCAGATCCTCCAAGAGACCCAGTACTTC.

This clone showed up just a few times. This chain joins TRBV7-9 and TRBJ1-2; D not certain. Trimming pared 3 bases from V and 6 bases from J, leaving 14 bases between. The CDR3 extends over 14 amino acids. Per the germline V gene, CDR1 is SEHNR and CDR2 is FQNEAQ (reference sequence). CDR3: CASSFVEGSNGYTF. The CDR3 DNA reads TGTGCCAGCAGCTTCGTAGAGGGCTCCAATGGCTACACCTTC.

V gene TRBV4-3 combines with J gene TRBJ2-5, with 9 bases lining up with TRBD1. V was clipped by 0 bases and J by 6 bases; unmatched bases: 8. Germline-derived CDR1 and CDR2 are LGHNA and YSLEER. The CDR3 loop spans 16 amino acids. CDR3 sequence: CASSQEQGALFKTQYF. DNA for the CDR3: TGCGCCAGCAGCCAAGAACAGGGGGCCTTGTTCAAGACCCAGTACTTC.

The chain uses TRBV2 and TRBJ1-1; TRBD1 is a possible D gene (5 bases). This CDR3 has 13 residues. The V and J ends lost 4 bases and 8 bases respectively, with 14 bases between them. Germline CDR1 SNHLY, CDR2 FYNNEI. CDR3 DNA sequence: TGTGCCAGCAGTGTTAATAGGGGTCCCGAAGCTTTCTTT. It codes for CASSVNRGPEAFF.

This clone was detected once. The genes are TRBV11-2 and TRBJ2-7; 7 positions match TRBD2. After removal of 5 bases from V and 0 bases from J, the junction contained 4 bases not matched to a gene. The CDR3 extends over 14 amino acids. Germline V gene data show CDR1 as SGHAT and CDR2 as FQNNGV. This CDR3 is CASSGASGSYEQYF. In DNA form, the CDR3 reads TGTGCCAGCAGCGGCGCTAGCGGCTCCTACGAGCAGTACTTC.

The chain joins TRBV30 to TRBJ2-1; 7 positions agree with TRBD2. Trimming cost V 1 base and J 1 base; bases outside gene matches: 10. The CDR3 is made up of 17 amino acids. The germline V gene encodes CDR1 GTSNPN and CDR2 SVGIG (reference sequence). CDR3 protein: CAWSGGGPLGSYNEQFF. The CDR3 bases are TGTGCCTGGAGTGGGGGAGGGCCTCTGGGGTCCTACAATGAGCAGTTCTTC.

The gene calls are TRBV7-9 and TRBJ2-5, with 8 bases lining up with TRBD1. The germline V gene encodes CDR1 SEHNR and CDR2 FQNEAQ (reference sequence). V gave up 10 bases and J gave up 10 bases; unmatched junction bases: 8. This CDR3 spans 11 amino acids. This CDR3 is CATSRDRNQYF. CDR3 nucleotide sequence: TGTGCCACGTCCCGGGACAGGAACCAGTACTTC.

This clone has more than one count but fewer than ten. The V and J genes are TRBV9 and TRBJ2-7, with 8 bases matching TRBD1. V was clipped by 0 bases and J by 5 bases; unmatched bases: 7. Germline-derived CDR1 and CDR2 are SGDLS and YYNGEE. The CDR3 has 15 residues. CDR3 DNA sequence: TGTGCCAGCAGCGTAGCAGGACAGGGCTACAACGAGCAGTACTTC. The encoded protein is CASSVAGQGYNEQYF.

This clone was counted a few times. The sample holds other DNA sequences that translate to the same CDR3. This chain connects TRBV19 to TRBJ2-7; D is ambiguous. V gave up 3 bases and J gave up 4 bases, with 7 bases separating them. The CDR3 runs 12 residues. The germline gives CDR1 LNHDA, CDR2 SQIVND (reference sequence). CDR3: CASSIAGYEQYF. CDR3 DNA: TGTGCCAGTAGTATCGCAGGATACGAGCAGTACTTC.

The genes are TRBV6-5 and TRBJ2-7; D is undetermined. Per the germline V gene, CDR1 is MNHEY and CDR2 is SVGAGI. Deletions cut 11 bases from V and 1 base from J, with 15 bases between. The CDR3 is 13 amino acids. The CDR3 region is CACAVGNSYEQYF. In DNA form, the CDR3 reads TGTGCCTGTGCCGTGGGCAATTCCTACGAGCAGTACTTC.